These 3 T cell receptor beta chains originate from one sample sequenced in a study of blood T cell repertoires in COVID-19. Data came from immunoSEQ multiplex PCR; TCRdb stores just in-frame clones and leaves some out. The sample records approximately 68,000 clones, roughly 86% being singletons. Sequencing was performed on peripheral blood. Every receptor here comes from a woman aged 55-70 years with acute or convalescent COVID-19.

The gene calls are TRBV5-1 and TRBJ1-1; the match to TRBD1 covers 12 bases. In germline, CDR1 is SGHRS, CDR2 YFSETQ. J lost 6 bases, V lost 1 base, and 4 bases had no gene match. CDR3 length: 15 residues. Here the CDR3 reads CASSLPGQGAAEAFF. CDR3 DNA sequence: TGCGCCAGCAGCTTGCCGGGACAGGGGGCAGCTGAAGCTTTCTTT.

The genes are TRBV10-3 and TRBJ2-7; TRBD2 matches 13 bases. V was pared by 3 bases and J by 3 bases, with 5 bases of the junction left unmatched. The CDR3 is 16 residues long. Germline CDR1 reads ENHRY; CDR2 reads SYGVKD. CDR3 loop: CAISDGLAGDSYEQYF. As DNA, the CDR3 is TGTGCCATCAGTGATGGACTAGCGGGGGATAGCTACGAGCAGTACTTC.

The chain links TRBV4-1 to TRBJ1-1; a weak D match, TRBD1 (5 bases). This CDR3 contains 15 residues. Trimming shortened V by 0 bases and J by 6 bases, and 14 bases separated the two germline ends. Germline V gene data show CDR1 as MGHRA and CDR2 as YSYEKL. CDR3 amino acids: CASSQDEPGWAEAFF. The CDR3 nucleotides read TGCGCCAGCAGCCAAGATGAGCCAGGGTGGGCTGAAGCTTTCTTT.